What follows are 23 T cell receptor beta chains derived from one specimen sequenced in a study of blood T cell repertoires in COVID-19. Assay used: immunoSEQ multiplex PCR; TCRdb lists only in-frame clones, some missing. In the table there are 200,000 to 300,000 clones, roughly 85% of which are singletons. Sequenced sample: peripheral blood. All receptors come from a man in his fifties or sixties with COVID-19, enrolled during active disease.

The chain uses TRBV25-1 and TRBJ2-1, with unresolved D. The germline V gene encodes CDR1 MGHDK and CDR2 SYGVNS. V lost 3 bases and J lost 7, with 7 bases in between. The CDR3 covers 12 residues. Here the CDR3 reads CASSDWHNEQFF. In DNA, the CDR3 is TGTGCCAGCAGTGATTGGCATAATGAGCAGTTCTTC.

The rearrangement uses TRBV2 and TRBJ2-2, with D tentatively TRBD1 (5 bases). The germline CDR1 and CDR2 sequences are SNHLY and FYNNEI. The V and J ends lost 3 bases and 4 bases respectively, with 9 bases between them. The CDR3 spans 14 residues. Written as DNA, the CDR3 is TGTGCCAGCAGTGATCGTAGGGGCACCGGGGAGCTGTTTTTT. Amino acid sequence: CASSDRRGTGELFF.

The chain is built from TRBV23-1 and TRBJ1-2, with D possibly matching TRBD1 (5 bases). TRBV23-1 is flagged as an ORF with uncertain function. V was clipped by 2 bases and J by 2 bases, with 12 bases between them. The CDR3 loop spans 15 amino acids. In DNA, the CDR3 is TGCGCCAGCAGTCAACGGGGGGGGATGAACTATGGCTACACCTTC. Its protein is CASSQRGGMNYGYTF.

V is TRBV28 and J is TRBJ1-1; 9 nucleotides align to TRBD1. Germline CDR1 reads MDHEN; CDR2 reads SYDVKM. The junction had 21 bases not matched to a gene; V was cut back by 5 bases and J by 5 bases. The CDR3 covers 19 residues. CDR3 region: CASSPLHVIKQGADTEAFF. The CDR3 region has the DNA TGTGCCAGCAGTCCTCTACACGTTATAAAACAGGGGGCAGATACTGAAGCTTTCTTT.

J is TRBJ1-4 and V is TRBV5-4, with TRBD1 matching over 7 bases. Per the germline V gene, CDR1 is SGHNT and CDR2 is YYREEE (reference sequence). Losses at the gene ends were 3 bases for V and 6 bases for J; bases not matched to a gene: 5. There are 14 residues in the CDR3. CDR3 in DNA: TGTGCCAGCAGCTCTGACAGGGCGGATGAAAAACTGTTTTTT. Translating it yields CASSSDRADEKLFF.

This clone showed up just once. V gene TRBV3-1 (or the pseudogene TRBV3-2) combines with J gene TRBJ2-1; 11 nucleotides agree with TRBD2. Germline lookup yields CDR1 LGHDT and CDR2 YNNKEL (reference sequence). This CDR3 has 17 amino acids. V lost 1 base to trimming and J lost 4 bases; unmatched junction nucleotides: 6. This CDR3 is CASSQGASGGPYNEQFF. The DNA of the CDR3 is TGTGCCAGCAGCCAAGGTGCTAGCGGGGGGCCATACAATGAGCAGTTCTTC.

This chain uses TRBV20-1 with TRBJ2-5; D is unclear. This CDR3 is 8 amino acids long. V shed 1 base and J shed 13 bases, with 4 bases lying between them. Germline V gene data show CDR1 as DFQATT and CDR2 as SNEGSKA (reference sequence). The CDR3 bases are TGCAGTGCTAGAGGCGGGTACTTC. It translates to CSARGGYF.

V and J are TRBV5-1 and TRBJ2-6; no reliable D call. The CDR3 has 15 residues. CDR1 and CDR2 (germline): SGHRS, YFSETQ. Trimming removed 4 bases at V and 0 bases at J, with 8 bases between. CDR3 region: CASSPVSSGANVLTF. For the CDR3, the DNA is TGCGCCAGCAGCCCGGTGTCCTCTGGGGCCAACGTCCTGACTTTC.

This sequence joins TRBV4-1 and TRBJ2-6, with TRBD2 identical over 8 bases. Trimming removed 8 bases from V and 0 bases from J; junction bases left unmatched: 18. CDR1 is MGHRA, CDR2 YSYEKL, per germline. This CDR3 is built from 20 residues. CDR3 DNA: TGCGCCAGCCAACAAGAAGGGGCGGGGGGACTCAGCTCTGGGGCCAACGTCCTGACTTTC. It translates to CASQQEGAGGLSSGANVLTF.

V and J are TRBV7-2 and TRBJ1-6; D is unresolved. Germline CDR1 is SGHTA and CDR2 is FQGNSA. The germline V and J ends were trimmed by 1 base and 1 base, with 5 bases remaining between them. This CDR3 has 15 residues. The CDR3 DNA is TGTGCCAGCAGCTTAGGGAGGTCCTATAATTCACCCCTCCACTTT. Protein sequence: CASSLGRSYNSPLHF. The complete variable domain, with remaining parts taken from reference TRBV7-2 and TRBJ1-6, reads GAGVSQSPSNKVTEKGKDVELRCDPISGHTALYWYRQSLGQGLEFLIYFQGNSAPDKSGLPSDRFSAERTGGSVSTLTIQRTQQEDSAVYLCASSLGRSYNSPLHFGNGTRLTVT.

The chain couples TRBV28 to TRBJ2-7, with unresolved D. The CDR3 is 11 residues long. CDR1 is MDHEN and CDR2 is SYDVKM in the germline V gene. The germline V and J ends were trimmed by 6 bases and 9 bases, with 12 bases remaining between them. The CDR3 region is CASSPRERQYF. In nucleotides, the CDR3 is TGTGCCAGCAGCCCCCGAGAGAGGCAGTACTTC.

The V and J genes are TRBV3-1 (or the pseudogene TRBV3-2) and TRBJ1-6, with a weak D call TRBD1 (6 bases). Germline lookup yields CDR1 LGHDT and CDR2 YNNKEL (reference sequence). The CDR3 is 14 residues long. Trimming removed 4 bases at V and 6 bases at J, with 10 bases between. CDR3 sequence: CASSLGQFNSPLHF. CDR3 DNA sequence: TGTGCCAGCAGCCTAGGACAGTTTAATTCACCCCTCCACTTT.

J is TRBJ2-3 and V is TRBV27; possibly TRBD2 for D (6 bases). Germline V CDR1 and CDR2: MNHEY, SMNVEV (reference sequence). The CDR3 has 17 amino acids. V was cut by 3 bases and J by 0 bases, with 16 bases left in between. The CDR3 protein is CASSFRPTSRSTDTQYF. In DNA form, the CDR3 reads TGTGCCAGCAGTTTCAGGCCCACTAGCCGAAGCACAGATACGCAGTATTTT.

The chain joins TRBV5-6 to TRBJ1-2, with unresolved D. Trimming cost V 5 bases and J 4 bases, with 15 bases left between them. Per the germline V gene, CDR1 is SGHDT and CDR2 is YYEEEE. The CDR3 has 14 residues. DNA for the CDR3: TGTGCCAGCAGAAAACAAGACACCCCCTATGGCTACACCTTC. Its protein is CASRKQDTPYGYTF.

V is TRBV2 and J is TRBJ1-1; 7 bases agree with TRBD1. Trimming took 5 bases from V and 4 from J; bases not matched to a gene: 13. Germline V gene lookup returns CDR1 SNHLY and CDR2 FYNNEI. The length of the CDR3 is 16 residues. The CDR3, as DNA: TGTGCCAGCAGTACTACAGGGGTAAGGTTGAGCACTGAAGCTTTCTTT. It encodes CASSTTGVRLSTEAFF.

V usage is TRBV6-6 and J usage is TRBJ1-4; 7 bases agree with TRBD1. CDR1 and CDR2 from the germline V gene are MNHNY and SVGAGI (reference sequence). V dropped 5 bases and J dropped 2; count of bases not matched to a gene: 5. This CDR3 comprises 15 residues. CDR3 DNA: TGTGCCAGCAGTCCACAGGGGACGACTAATGAAAAACTGTTTTTT. Translating it yields CASSPQGTTNEKLFF.

J is TRBJ2-3 and V is TRBV10-1, with TRBD2 matching 9 bases. Germline CDR1 reads WNHNN; CDR2 reads SYGVQD (reference sequence). V gave up 2 bases and J gave up 6 bases; unmatched junction bases: 3. This CDR3 region has 14 residues. DNA for the CDR3: TGCGCCAGCAGTGAGAGTCTAGCGGGGGATACGCAGTATTTT. Translating gives CASSESLAGDTQYF.

The chain links TRBV15 to TRBJ2-5; 13 bases match TRBD2. This CDR3 is built from 16 residues. With 5 bases clipped from V and 2 bases from J, the junction kept 5 bases outside the gene matches. Germline V CDR1 and CDR2: LNHNV, YYDKDF (reference sequence). The CDR3 reads CATSHRTSGGQETQYF. DNA of the CDR3: TGTGCCACCAGCCATAGGACTAGCGGGGGACAAGAGACCCAGTACTTC.

V usage is TRBV12-3 or TRBV12-4 and J usage is TRBJ1-3; no clear D. V gave up 3 bases and J gave up 6 bases, with 9 bases separating them. The length of the CDR3 is 13 residues. Here the CDR3 reads CASSLGGVNTIYF. CDR3 nucleotide sequence: TGTGCCAGCAGTTTGGGCGGGGTAAACACCATATATTTT.

A remark on this clone: One end of the junction varies from germline; a read error may be responsible. J is TRBJ1-4 and V is TRBV2; D is uncertain. This CDR3 spans 14 amino acids. Germline loops: CDR1 SNHLY, CDR2 FYNNEI. CDR3 coding DNA: TGTGCCGGCAGCGGCGACGGGACTAATGAAAAACTGTTTTTT. It specifies CAGSGDGTNEKLFF. Together with reference TRBV2 and TRBJ1-4, the CDR3 gives the full variable domain: EPEVTQTPSHQVTQMGQEVILRCVPISNHLYFYWYRQILGQKVEFLVSFYNNEISEKSEIFDDQFSVERPDGSNFTLKIRSTKLEDSAMYFCAGSGDGTNEKLFFGSGTQLSVL.

The chain employs TRBV20-1 and TRBJ1-1, with D hard to call. V lost 3 bases and J lost 2, with 13 bases in between. CDR1 and CDR2 from the germline V gene are DFQATT and SNEGSKA (reference sequence). The CDR3 is 14 residues long. The CDR3 region is CSASVTAVNTEAFF. CDR3 bases: TGCAGTGCTAGTGTAACAGCGGTTAACACTGAAGCTTTCTTT.

This chain connects TRBV6-5 to TRBJ2-1; D remains unclear. Germline V lookup: CDR1 MNHEY, CDR2 SVGAGI. CDR3 length: 12 amino acids. The V gene lost 5 bases and the J gene lost 7 bases, with 9 bases spanning the gap. This CDR3 reads CASSPTFNEQFF. The DNA of the CDR3 is TGTGCCAGCAGTCCAACTTTTAATGAGCAGTTCTTC.

CDR3 sequence: CSVVGAQETQYF. The CDR3 DNA sequence: TGCAGCGTTGTGGGGGCCCAAGAGACCCAGTACTTC. V is TRBV29-1 and J is TRBJ2-5, with D possibly matching TRBD1 (6 bases). V was clipped by 4 bases and J by 1 base, with 7 bases between them. The germline CDR1 and CDR2 sequences are SQVTM and ANQGSEA. This CDR3 region has 12 residues.